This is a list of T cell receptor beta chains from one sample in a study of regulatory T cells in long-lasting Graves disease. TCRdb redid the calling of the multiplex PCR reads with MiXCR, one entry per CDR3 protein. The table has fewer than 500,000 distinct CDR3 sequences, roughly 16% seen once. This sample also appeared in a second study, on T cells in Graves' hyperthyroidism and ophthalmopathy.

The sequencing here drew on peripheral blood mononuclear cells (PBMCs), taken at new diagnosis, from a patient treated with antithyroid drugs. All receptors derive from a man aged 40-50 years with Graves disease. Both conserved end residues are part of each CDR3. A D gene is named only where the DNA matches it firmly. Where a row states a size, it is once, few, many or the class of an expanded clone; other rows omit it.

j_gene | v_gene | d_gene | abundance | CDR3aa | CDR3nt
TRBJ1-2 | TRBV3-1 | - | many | CASSQGRSYGYTF | TGTGCCAGCAGCCAGGGACGATCCTATGGCTACACCTTC
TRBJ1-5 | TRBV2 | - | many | CASSPERVGNQPQHF | TGTGCCAGCAGTCCCGAGAGGGTAGGCAATCAGCCCCAGCATTTT
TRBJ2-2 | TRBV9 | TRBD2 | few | CASTRLAGSTGELFF | TGTGCCAGCACGCGACTAGCGGGGTCCACCGGGGAGCTGTTTTTT
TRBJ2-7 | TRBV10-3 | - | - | CAISTGTGEQYF | TGTGCCATCAGTACGGGAACGGGGGAGCAGTACTTC
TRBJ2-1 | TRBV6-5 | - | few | CASSYSSTGRFNFHEQFF | TGTGCCAGCAGTTACTCTTCTACTGGGCGATTTAACTTCCATGAGCAGTTCTTC
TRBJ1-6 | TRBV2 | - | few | CASRPGLNNSPLHF | TGTGCCAGCAGGCCGGGACTGAATAATTCACCCCTCCACTTT
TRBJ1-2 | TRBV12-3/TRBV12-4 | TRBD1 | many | CATHDRGRGYTF | TGTGCCACACACGACAGGGGGAGAGGCTACACCTTC
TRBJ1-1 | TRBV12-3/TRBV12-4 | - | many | CASTFVGNTEAFF | TGTGCCAGCACCTTCGTTGGCAACACTGAAGCTTTCTTT
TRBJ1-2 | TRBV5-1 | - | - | CASSVGIGLEGGYTF | TGTGCCAGCAGCGTAGGGATAGGGTTAGAAGGTGGCTACACCTTC
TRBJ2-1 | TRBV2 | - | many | CASSGALREFF | TGTGCCAGCAGTGGAGCCTTACGGGAGTTCTTC
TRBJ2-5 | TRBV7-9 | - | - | CASSLRGSSGETQYF | TGTGCCAGCAGCTTACGTGGGAGTTCTGGGGAGACCCAGTACTTC
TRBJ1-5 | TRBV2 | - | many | CASSVGGAQPQHF | TGTGCCAGCAGTGTAGGCGGCGCTCAGCCCCAGCATTTT
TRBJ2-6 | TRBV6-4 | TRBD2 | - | CASSALAGGSGANVLTF | TGTGCCAGCAGTGCACTAGCGGGAGGCTCTGGGGCCAACGTCCTGACTTTC